This T cell receptor beta chain was observed in a study of long-term antiretroviral therapy in people with HIV. Study-wide results and caveats: It was observed that HIV repertoires exhibited narrower CDR3 length ranges than controls. Clonotypes expanded prior to ART showed repertoire dominance at all sampled time points.

CDR1 is SEHNR and CDR2 is FQNEAQ in the germline V gene (reference sequence). This CDR3 spans 15 amino acids. Unmatched junction bases numbered 7, after V lost 6 bases and J lost 3 bases. A word on this clone: Its antigen is unidentified.

Researchers report immunoSEQ v3.0 was run at survey level. Sequencing was designed to cover roughly 40,000-55,000 T-cell genomes in each sample. Assay: immunoSEQ multiplex PCR; the TCRdb copy retains only in-frame clones and omits some. The table has tens of thousands of clones, under 85% seen once; the top ten hold about 3.5%. The sequence was collected from a man aged 50-59 years with HIV. The chain recombines TRBV7-9 with TRBJ2-7; TRBD2 matches at 11 bases. Sequencing used unsorted PBMCs, obtained 3 years after starting antiretroviral therapy. CDR3 residues: CASSKSGTSGYEQYF. The CDR3 bases are TGTGCCAGCAGTAAATCCGGGACTAGCGGCTACGAGCAGTACTTC.